A single sample gave rise to the 24 T cell receptor beta chains below, sequenced in a study of blood T cell repertoires in COVID-19. The protocol was immunoSEQ multiplex PCR, while the TCRdb copy is restricted to in-frame clones and leaves out a portion. The table lists fewer than 130,000 clones, approximately 84% of them singletons, with 2% to 2.5% in the top ten. Material for sequencing was peripheral blood. All receptors derive from a human donor in a cohort sampled during active COVID-19.

The chain employs TRBV7-2 and TRBJ1-2; 12 positions match TRBD1. Germline V lookup: CDR1 SGHTA, CDR2 FQGNSA. The trim removed 1 base at V and 4 bases at J, leaving 4 bases unmatched. CDR3 length: 16 residues. CDR3 loop: CASSLEGQGAGYGYTF. In DNA, the CDR3 is TGTGCCAGCAGCTTAGAGGGACAGGGGGCCGGCTATGGCTACACCTTC.

This clone appeared a single time. The chain uses TRBV25-1 and TRBJ1-1, with D hard to call. CDR1 and CDR2 from the germline V gene are MGHDK and SYGVNS. This CDR3 has 13 amino acids. The V gene lost 7 bases and the J gene lost 1 base, with 10 bases spanning the gap. The CDR3 loop is CASKHHQNTEAFF. CDR3 bases: TGTGCCAGCAAGCACCATCAGAACACTGAAGCTTTCTTT.

The gene calls are TRBV28 and TRBJ2-1, with TRBD2 matching over 12 bases. V was pared by 6 bases and J by 5 bases, with 5 bases of the junction left unmatched. This CDR3 is 15 amino acids long. Germline loops: CDR1 MDHEN, CDR2 SYDVKM. The chain's CDR3 is CASRLTSGRNNEQFF. The CDR3 DNA reads TGTGCCAGCAGGCTTACTAGCGGGAGGAACAATGAGCAGTTCTTC.

This clone was observed a few times. The gene calls are TRBV5-1 and TRBJ1-5; a possible D gene is TRBD1 (5 bases). This CDR3 spans 15 amino acids. Trimming took off 6 bases at V and 3 bases at J, with 16 bases between the two ends. CDR1 is SGHRS and CDR2 is YFSETQ in the germline V gene. CDR3 in amino acids: CASKLDGATNQPQHF. CDR3 in DNA: TGCGCCAGCAAATTGGATGGGGCGACCAATCAGCCCCAGCATTTT.

The chain links TRBV7-3 to TRBJ2-1, with D hard to call. With 1 base removed from V and 4 bases from J, the gap between germline ends came to 11 bases. Germline loops: CDR1 SGHTA, CDR2 FQGTGA. This CDR3 spans 15 amino acids. The CDR3 DNA reads TGTGCCAGCAGCTTAAGTCCAGGTTCTTACAATGAGCAGTTCTTC. This gives the protein CASSLSPGSYNEQFF.

The chain is built from TRBV7-9 and TRBJ2-5; no reliable D call. Trimming shortened V by 1 base and J by 5 bases, and 5 bases separated the two germline ends. CDR1 is SEHNR, CDR2 FQNEAQ, per germline (reference sequence). The CDR3 sequence is 12 residues long. The CDR3 DNA follows: TGTGCCAGCAGCTTAGTTCGGGAGACCCAGTACTTC. Translating it yields CASSLVRETQYF.

The chain is built from TRBV11-2 and TRBJ2-6; TRBD2 might be the D (5 bases). CDR1 and CDR2 from the germline V gene are SGHAT and FQNNGV. The CDR3 loop spans 16 amino acids. Deletions cut 1 base from V and 0 bases from J, with 7 bases between. The chain's CDR3 is CASSLAGSSGANVLTF. The CDR3 DNA sequence: TGTGCCAGCAGCTTAGCGGGAAGCTCTGGGGCCAACGTCCTGACTTTC.

The V and J genes are TRBV6-6 and TRBJ1-5; the D gene is possibly TRBD1 (5 bases). Trimming stripped 5 bases from V and 5 bases from J, with 16 bases between. This CDR3 spans 15 amino acids. CDR1 and CDR2 (germline): MNHNY, SVGAGI (reference sequence). Written as DNA, the CDR3 is TGTGCCAGCAGTCGTGCGGTGCAGGGTGATCAGCCCCAGCATTTT. Encoded protein: CASSRAVQGDQPQHF.

This chain uses TRBV19 with TRBJ1-1; TRBD1 might be the D (6 bases). The CDR3 sequence is 18 residues long. V was cut by 0 bases and J by 0 bases, with 17 bases left in between. Germline V gene sequence: CDR1 LNHDA, CDR2 SQIVND (reference sequence). The DNA for the CDR3 is TGTGCCAGTAGTATAGATGAGAGGGTAGGGGGTTTGAACACTGAAGCTTTCTTT. Translating it yields CASSIDERVGGLNTEAFF.

The rearrangement links TRBV6-2 or TRBV6-3 to TRBJ1-5; 9 nucleotides align to TRBD1. This CDR3 comprises 16 residues. With V trimmed by 5 bases and J by 3 bases, 8 bases remained unmatched. In germline, CDR1 is MNHEY, CDR2 SVGEGT. Here the CDR3 DNA reads TGTGCCAGCAGTACTTTCGGGACAGGGCTCAATCAGCCCCAGCATTTT. It yields the protein CASSTFGTGLNQPQHF.

There are a few counts of this clone. The chain has TRBV23-1 and TRBJ1-6; the match to TRBD1 covers 7 bases. TRBV23-1 is an open reading frame, and its role is uncertain. Losses at the gene ends were 7 bases for V and 5 bases for J; bases not matched to a gene: 8. The CDR3 sequence is 15 residues long. The DNA of the CDR3 is TGCGCCAGCACCAGGGGGACCGGGAATAATTCACCCCTCCACTTT. The encoded protein is CASTRGTGNNSPLHF.

The chain carries TRBV5-4 and TRBJ1-2, with D maybe TRBD1 (5 bases). The germline V gene has CDR1 SGHNT and CDR2 YYREEE (reference sequence). The V end lost 0 bases, the J end lost 4 bases, and 7 bases lay between the germline ends. This CDR3 contains 13 residues. This CDR3 is CASSLVGVYGYTF. The CDR3 coding sequence is TGTGCCAGCAGCTTGGTAGGGGTCTATGGCTACACCTTC.

This clone was recorded once. The chain combines TRBV24-1 with TRBJ2-3; 9 bases align to TRBD1. The germline CDR1 and CDR2 sequences are KGHDR and SFDVKD. The ends lost 12 bases at V and 2 bases at J; junction bases unmatched: 5. This CDR3 spans 13 amino acids. The CDR3 loop reads CAATGGPTDTQYF. The CDR3 DNA sequence: TGTGCCGCCACAGGGGGCCCCACAGATACGCAGTATTTT.

This sequence joins TRBV3-1 (or the pseudogene TRBV3-2) and TRBJ2-1, with 10 bases identical to TRBD2. V gave up 6 bases and J gave up 7 bases; unmatched junction bases: 12. The CDR3 is made up of 16 amino acids. In germline, CDR1 is LGHDT, CDR2 YNNKEL (reference sequence). The CDR3 sequence is CASRLGAGGDRNEQFF. The CDR3, as DNA: TGTGCCAGCAGACTCGGAGCGGGGGGGGATCGGAATGAGCAGTTCTTC.

The chain links TRBV29-1 to TRBJ1-3; TRBD1 might be the D (6 bases). CDR1 is SQVTM and CDR2 is ANQGSEA in the germline V gene. The CDR3 loop spans 13 amino acids. V dropped 6 bases and J dropped 0 bases, with 9 bases sitting between them. CDR3 bases: TGCAGCGTGACAGGTTACTCTGGAAACACCATATATTTT. Translating gives CSVTGYSGNTIYF.

Worth noting for this clone: Other DNA sequences from this sample encode an identical CDR3 as well. The chain employs TRBV5-1 and TRBJ2-7; 9 bases map to TRBD2. V shed 4 bases and J 0 bases; nucleotides not matched to a gene: 2. CDR3 length: 14 amino acids. Germline V CDR1 and CDR2: SGHRS, YFSETQ. This CDR3 is CASSLSGGSYEQYF. The CDR3 DNA reads TGCGCCAGCAGCCTTAGCGGGGGCTCCTACGAGCAGTACTTC.

The chain links TRBV28 to TRBJ1-1; 10 nucleotides align to TRBD1. V shed 3 bases, J shed 2 bases, and the junction held 3 bases outside the gene matches. The CDR3 has 15 residues. Germline V gene data show CDR1 as MDHEN and CDR2 as SYDVKM. Here the CDR3 DNA reads TGTGCCAGCAGTTTCGGGACAGGGGCCAACACTGAAGCTTTCTTT. This encodes CASSFGTGANTEAFF.

The CDR3 nucleotides are TGTGCCAGCATCCCGGCGACAGTGAACACTGAAGCTTTCTTT. Translation gives CASIPATVNTEAFF. V and J are TRBV6-2 or TRBV6-3 and TRBJ1-1; a possible D gene is TRBD1 (5 bases). Germline V gene data show CDR1 as MNHEY and CDR2 as SVGEGT. The V end was cut by 7 bases, the J end by 0 bases, with 12 bases between. The CDR3 is 14 residues long.

The chain combines TRBV19 with TRBJ1-5; 7 nucleotides line up with TRBD1. Germline CDR1 is LNHDA and CDR2 is SQIVND (reference sequence). Losses at the gene ends were 4 bases for V and 3 bases for J; bases not matched to a gene: 6. CDR3 length: 15 amino acids. The CDR3 coding sequence is TGTGCCAGTAGTACTGGGACAGTTCTCAATCAGCCCCAGCATTTT. Its translation: CASSTGTVLNQPQHF. Using reference TRBV19 and TRBJ1-5 for the parts outside the CDR3, the full variable domain is DGGITQSPKYLFRKEGQNVTLSCEQNLNHDAMYWYRQDPGQGLRLIYYSQIVNDFQKGDIAEGYSVSREKKESFPLTVTSAQKNPTAFYLCASSTGTVLNQPQHFGDGTRLSIL.

This chain links TRBV29-1 with TRBJ1-4; D possibly corresponds to TRBD1 (6 bases). The CDR3 loop spans 12 amino acids. Trimming shortened V by 7 bases and J by 9 bases, and 15 bases separated the two germline ends. Germline V gene lookup returns CDR1 SQVTM and CDR2 ANQGSEA. The DNA of the CDR3 is TGCAGCGGAAAGGACAGCCGCCAAAAACTGTTTTTT. This codes for CSGKDSRQKLFF.

The chain joins TRBV5-1 to TRBJ1-6; 7 bases are a match to TRBD1. The CDR3 totals 16 residues. V trimming: 7 bases; J trimming: 6 bases; junction bases outside the gene matches: 13. From germline, CDR1 is SGHRS and CDR2 YFSETQ. The CDR3 coding sequence is TGCGCCAGCTGCCTGGAGGAACAGGGGAGTAATTCACCCCTCCACTTT. Translated: CASCLEEQGSNSPLHF. The variable domain in full, completed from reference TRBV5-1 and TRBJ1-6, reads KAGVTQTPRYLIKTRGQQVTLSCSPISGHRSVSWYQQTPGQGLQFLFEYFSETQRNKGNFPGRFSGRQFSNSRSEMNVSTLELGDSALYLCASCLEEQGSNSPLHFGNGTRLTVT.

This sequence joins TRBV12-3 or TRBV12-4 and TRBJ2-5; 8 bases match TRBD1. CDR3 length: 13 residues. Trimming removed 6 bases from V and 5 bases from J; junction bases left unmatched: 5. The CDR3 DNA sequence: TGTGCCAGCAGGCCCAGGACAGGGGAGACCCAGTACTTC. Residues: CASRPRTGETQYF.

The chain employs TRBV7-2 and TRBJ2-3; tentative D call: TRBD2 (5 bases). Deletions cut 8 bases from V and 6 bases from J, with 21 bases between. This CDR3 comprises 15 residues. CDR1 is SGHTA and CDR2 is FQGNSA in the germline V gene. The DNA for the CDR3 is TGTGCCAGCGGCCTTTTGGGCAGGACTCGGGATACGCAGTATTTT. This gives the protein CASGLLGRTRDTQYF. Drawing the rest from reference TRBV7-2 and TRBJ2-3, the complete variable domain is GAGVSQSPSNKVTEKGKDVELRCDPISGHTALYWYRQSLGQGLEFLIYFQGNSAPDKSGLPSDRFSAERTGGSVSTLTIQRTQQEDSAVYLCASGLLGRTRDTQYFGPGTRLTVL.

This chain uses TRBV5-1 with TRBJ1-6; D ambiguous. The CDR3 length is 15 residues. The V gene lost 2 bases and the J gene lost 9 bases, with 15 bases spanning the gap. Germline V gene sequence: CDR1 SGHRS, CDR2 YFSETQ. The CDR3, as DNA: TGCGCCAGCAGCTTTTCGTTGGATCGCGGTTCACCCCTCCACTTT. Translating it yields CASSFSLDRGSPLHF.